This entry concerns a single T cell receptor beta chain. Its target is not known. The patients all showed relapse after autologous stem cell transplantation, while their brentuximab vedotin exposure varied. V was pared by 0 bases and J by 4 bases, with 13 bases between. The CDR3 length is 15 residues. CDR1 is SGDLS and CDR2 is YYNGEE in the germline V gene. This entry is derived from a study of PD-1 blockade in classical Hodgkin lymphoma. The study, taken as a whole, reports: Baseline TCR diversity was reportedly lower in newly diagnosed patients than healthy donors.

Generated by immunoSEQ multiplex PCR, the TCRdb table keeps only in-frame clones and is missing some. The data contain about 30,000 clones, 70% to 80% of them singletons. The clonotype was recovered from a human donor with classical Hodgkin lymphoma. Material: peripheral blood mononuclear cells (PBMCs), obtained before the second cycle of nivolumab. The gene calls are TRBV9 and TRBJ2-5, with D possibly matching TRBD1 (6 bases). CDR3 DNA: TGTGCCAGCAGCGTAGGAATAACAGGGAGAGAGACCCAGTACTTC. It codes for CASSVGITGRETQYF.